This T cell receptor (beta chain) was observed in a study of blood T cell repertoires in COVID-19. Study-level background: PBMCs, B-cell-depleted T cells, or T cells were the source of the cDNA or gDNA that made up the material.

Per the authors' pipeline: It was from reference gene primer amplification that nucleated cell counts were estimated. Profiling relied on immunoSEQ multiplex PCR, and the TCRdb table lists in-frame clones only, not all of them. That table supplies the V and J calls and clone size; D and trimming were determined from the DNA. The sample holds approximately 220,000 clones, under 90% seen once. The CDR3 has 13 residues. V was pared by 9 bases and J by 5 bases, with 4 bases of the junction left unmatched. CDR1 is SGHNT and CDR2 is YYREEE in the germline V gene (reference sequence). Sequenced input: PBMCs or T cells enriched from blood (not recorded which). This clonotype originated in a woman aged 45-65 years who had been exposed to COVID-19. The chain is built from TRBV5-4 and TRBJ2-2; 10 bases match TRBD2. The CDR3 coding sequence is TGTGCCACACAGGGACTAGCGACCGGGGAGCTGTTTTTT. Protein: CATQGLATGELFF.